Listed below are T cell receptor beta chains from one sample, sequenced in a study of cytomegalovirus exposure and HLA in healthy donors. Sequenced by immunoSEQ multiplex PCR; TCRdb stores in-frame clones only, minus some. The sample holds around 130,000 clones, more than 60% seen once. The sample comprised PBMCs. Receptors originate from a woman aged 55-70 years in good health and CMV-seronegative. CDR3s include the opening cysteine and the closing phenylalanine or tryptophan. The D gene is left open where the match is weak. Clone size is stated in some rows and not others, as once, few, many or a class when expanded.

CDR3 DNA: TGTGCCACCTCATCTGGGACAGGTCAACGGGCTGAAAAACTGTTTTTT
CDR3 protein: CATSSGTGQRAEKLFF
J gene: TRBJ1-4
clone size: once
D gene: TRBD1
V gene: TRBV19

CDR3 DNA: TGTGCCAGCAGCGTATTATCCAGCACAGATACGCAGTATTTT
CDR3 protein: CASSVLSSTDTQYF
J gene: TRBJ2-3
clone size: NA
D gene: NA
V gene: TRBV9

CDR3 DNA: TGTGCCAGCAGCGTTGACGGAAGAGGCTATGGCTACACCTTC
CDR3 protein: CASSVDGRGYGYTF
J gene: TRBJ1-2
clone size: NA
D gene: NA
V gene: TRBV11-2

CDR3 DNA: TGTGCCGGGCGCGGGGGGACGTACCAAGAGACCCAGTACTTC
CDR3 protein: CAGRGGTYQETQYF
J gene: TRBJ2-5
clone size: NA
D gene: TRBD2
V gene: TRBV2

CDR3 DNA: TGTGCCAGCAGCCACCCTTCTAATGAAAAACTGTTTTTT
CDR3 protein: CASSHPSNEKLFF
J gene: TRBJ1-4
clone size: NA
D gene: NA
V gene: TRBV4-2

CDR3 DNA: TGTGCCAGCAGCGCCGAAATAGGGGCCGGGGAGCTGTTTTTT
CDR3 protein: CASSAEIGAGELFF
J gene: TRBJ2-2
clone size: NA
D gene: NA
V gene: TRBV6-1

CDR3 DNA: TGTGCCAGTAGTATAGAGGGTCGGGGAAATCAGCCCCAGCATTTT
CDR3 protein: CASSIEGRGNQPQHF
J gene: TRBJ1-5
clone size: NA
D gene: NA
V gene: TRBV19

CDR3 DNA: TGTGCCAGCACCCACGTTCTACAGCCCTACGAGCAGTACTTC
CDR3 protein: CASTHVLQPYEQYF
J gene: TRBJ2-7
clone size: NA
D gene: NA
V gene: TRBV28

CDR3 DNA: TGCAGCGCGAGGGGGACAGAGAACACCGGGGAGCTGTTTTTT
CDR3 protein: CSARGTENTGELFF
J gene: TRBJ2-2
clone size: NA
D gene: TRBD1
V gene: TRBV29-1

CDR3 DNA: TGTGCCAGCAGGGCCAGACAGGTTGGGTTCAGGGGCTACACCTTC
CDR3 protein: CASRARQVGFRGYTF
J gene: TRBJ1-2
clone size: NA
D gene: NA
V gene: TRBV2

CDR3 DNA: TGTGCCAGCAGCCCCCAGGGGGGCGGCTACGAGCAGTACTTC
CDR3 protein: CASSPQGGGYEQYF
J gene: TRBJ2-7
clone size: NA
D gene: NA
V gene: TRBV7-9

CDR3 DNA: TGCAGTGCTAGGAGCCAAGAGACCCAGTACTTC
CDR3 protein: CSARSQETQYF
J gene: TRBJ2-5
clone size: NA
D gene: NA
V gene: TRBV20-1

CDR3 DNA: TGTGCCAGCAGCCCGACAGGGACCGGGGAGCTGTTTTTT
CDR3 protein: CASSPTGTGELFF
J gene: TRBJ2-2
clone size: once
D gene: TRBD1
V gene: TRBV7-2

CDR3 DNA: TGTGCCAGCAGCGTAGGGGTAGGGGGGAACACCGGGGAGCTGTTTTTT
CDR3 protein: CASSVGVGGNTGELFF
J gene: TRBJ2-2
clone size: NA
D gene: NA
V gene: TRBV9

CDR3 DNA: TGTGCCAGCAGTGAGCACAGGGGGGGTGAAAAACTGTTTTTT
CDR3 protein: CASSEHRGGEKLFF
J gene: TRBJ1-4
clone size: NA
D gene: TRBD1
V gene: TRBV25-1

CDR3 DNA: TGTGCCAGCAGTGAATACACAGATACGCAGTATTTT
CDR3 protein: CASSEYTDTQYF
J gene: TRBJ2-3
clone size: NA
D gene: NA
V gene: TRBV6-1

CDR3 DNA: TGCGCCAGCAGGAGTGGAGGGAGGAACGAGCAGTACTTC
CDR3 protein: CASRSGGRNEQYF
J gene: TRBJ2-7
clone size: NA
D gene: NA
V gene: TRBV5-1

CDR3 DNA: TGTGCCAGCAGCTTAGCCCAAACAGGGAACTATGGCTACACCTTC
CDR3 protein: CASSLAQTGNYGYTF
J gene: TRBJ1-2
clone size: NA
D gene: NA
V gene: TRBV11-2

CDR3 DNA: TGTGCCAGCAGCGGACAGGGGGGGAATGGTGAAAAACTGTTTTTT
CDR3 protein: CASSGQGGNGEKLFF
J gene: TRBJ1-4
clone size: few
D gene: TRBD1
V gene: TRBV2

CDR3 DNA: TGTGCCAGCAGCTCGGATCGCGGGGGAACATACAATGAGCAGTTCTTC
CDR3 protein: CASSSDRGGTYNEQFF
J gene: TRBJ2-1
clone size: once
D gene: TRBD2
V gene: TRBV7-9

CDR3 DNA: TGTGCCAGCAGCTTGGAGCAGGGGGCCTTCTACGAGCAGTACTTC
CDR3 protein: CASSLEQGAFYEQYF
J gene: TRBJ2-7
clone size: NA
D gene: TRBD1
V gene: TRBV5-6

CDR3 DNA: TGTCGCGTGGACAGTAGTACAGATACGCAGTATTTT
CDR3 protein: CRVDSSTDTQYF
J gene: TRBJ2-3
clone size: NA
D gene: NA
V gene: TRBV7-9

CDR3 DNA: TGTGCCAGTAGTATAGATCCGAGGGCGTCCGGGGAGCTGTTTTTT
CDR3 protein: CASSIDPRASGELFF
J gene: TRBJ2-2
clone size: NA
D gene: NA
V gene: TRBV19

CDR3 DNA: TGTGCCAGCTCAGGGCTTGAAGGTCAGCCCCAGCATTTT
CDR3 protein: CASSGLEGQPQHF
J gene: TRBJ1-5
clone size: NA
D gene: NA
V gene: TRBV6-1

CDR3 DNA: TGTCATTCAGGGGGCGGGAACACTGAAGCTTTCTTT
CDR3 protein: CHSGGGNTEAFF
J gene: TRBJ1-1
clone size: NA
D gene: TRBD1
V gene: TRBV18

CDR3 DNA: TGCGCCAGCAGTGAGCTGAAGCGGGTCGCTAGCACAGATACGCAGTATTTT
CDR3 protein: CASSELKRVASTDTQYF
J gene: TRBJ2-3
clone size: NA
D gene: NA
V gene: TRBV10-1

CDR3 DNA: TGTGCCAGTGCCACCACGGGACAGTTGAACACCGGGGAGCTGTTTTTT
CDR3 protein: CASATTGQLNTGELFF
J gene: TRBJ2-2
clone size: NA
D gene: TRBD1
V gene: TRBV6-6

CDR3 DNA: TGTGCCAGCAGCGACGCCGGGTTGGGGACTGGAGAGCAGTACTTC
CDR3 protein: CASSDAGLGTGEQYF
J gene: TRBJ2-7
clone size: NA
D gene: NA
V gene: TRBV7-8

CDR3 DNA: TGTGCCAGCAGCATAAAGGGACTACCAAGCTCCTACGAGCAGTACTTC
CDR3 protein: CASSIKGLPSSYEQYF
J gene: TRBJ2-7
clone size: NA
D gene: TRBD2
V gene: TRBV5-6

CDR3 DNA: TGTGCCAGTCGCGGACTAGCGGGGGAGACCCAGTACTTC
CDR3 protein: CASRGLAGETQYF
J gene: TRBJ2-5
clone size: NA
D gene: TRBD2
V gene: TRBV7-9

CDR3 DNA: TGCGCCAGCAGCCGTACAGGGAGCGACGAGCAGTACTTC
CDR3 protein: CASSRTGSDEQYF
J gene: TRBJ2-7
clone size: NA
D gene: NA
V gene: TRBV5-1

CDR3 DNA: TGTGCCAGCACCCCTAGTCAACTCCAAGGTGACTACACCTTC
CDR3 protein: CASTPSQLQGDYTF
J gene: TRBJ1-2
clone size: NA
D gene: NA
V gene: TRBV2

CDR3 DNA: TGCGCCAGCAGCCAAGATATCCGGGACATCGTCCACTTT
CDR3 protein: CASSQDIRDIVHF
J gene: TRBJ1-6
clone size: once
D gene: NA
V gene: TRBV4-3

CDR3 DNA: TGTTCCAGCAGCTCGTGGGGAGGTCGCGTTTTGCCTAATGAAAAACTGTTTTTT
CDR3 protein: CSSSSWGGRVLPNEKLFF
J gene: TRBJ1-4
clone size: NA
D gene: NA
V gene: TRBV7-9

CDR3 DNA: TGTGCCAGCCCTATGGTCCCTGAAGCTTTCTTT
CDR3 protein: CASPMVPEAFF
J gene: TRBJ1-1
clone size: NA
D gene: NA
V gene: TRBV7-9

CDR3 DNA: TGTGCCAGCAAAACTCTCCGGAGGAACACTGAAGCTTTCTTT
CDR3 protein: CASKTLRRNTEAFF
J gene: TRBJ1-1
clone size: NA
D gene: NA
V gene: TRBV28

CDR3 DNA: TGTGCCAGCCAAGACAGATATGGCTACACCTTC
CDR3 protein: CASQDRYGYTF
J gene: TRBJ1-2
clone size: NA
D gene: NA
V gene: TRBV2

CDR3 DNA: TGTGCCATCAGTGAGGGGGGCAACCAACCCGAGCAGTACTTC
CDR3 protein: CAISEGGNQPEQYF
J gene: TRBJ2-7
clone size: NA
D gene: NA
V gene: TRBV10-3

CDR3 DNA: TGTGCCAGCAGCTTAGCGGGAGAACGAGCAGATACGCAGTATTTT
CDR3 protein: CASSLAGERADTQYF
J gene: TRBJ2-3
clone size: NA
D gene: NA
V gene: TRBV7-2

CDR3 DNA: TGTGCCAGCAGTGAAGCGGGACAGGGTTATGAAAAACTGTTTTTT
CDR3 protein: CASSEAGQGYEKLFF
J gene: TRBJ1-4
clone size: many
D gene: TRBD1
V gene: TRBV6-1

CDR3 DNA: TGTGCCAGCCTTCGGGGCCTAGCGGGCACCTACGAGCAGTACTTC
CDR3 protein: CASLRGLAGTYEQYF
J gene: TRBJ2-7
clone size: NA
D gene: TRBD2
V gene: TRBV2

CDR3 DNA: TGCGCCAGCAGCGACCGGGACAGGGGAGGTCACACTGAAGCTTTCTTT
CDR3 protein: CASSDRDRGGHTEAFF
J gene: TRBJ1-1
clone size: NA
D gene: TRBD1
V gene: TRBV5-1

CDR3 DNA: TGTGCCAGTAGTAACTATATTCCCCCTCAAGGGACAGGGGGAACTAGGGGCAATCAGCCCCAGCATTTT
CDR3 protein: CASSNYIPPQGTGGTRGNQPQHF
J gene: TRBJ1-5
clone size: NA
D gene: TRBD1
V gene: TRBV19

CDR3 DNA: TGTGCCAGCAGCTTGGACAGGGTTCTGTATGGCTACACCTTC
CDR3 protein: CASSLDRVLYGYTF
J gene: TRBJ1-2
clone size: NA
D gene: NA
V gene: TRBV5-6

CDR3 DNA: TGTGCCAGCAGCGTAGGAGGCAGGGACTATGGCTACACCTTC
CDR3 protein: CASSVGGRDYGYTF
J gene: TRBJ1-2
clone size: NA
D gene: NA
V gene: TRBV9

CDR3 DNA: TGTGCCAGCAGCTCCTTAACACGCACAGATACGCAGTATTTT
CDR3 protein: CASSSLTRTDTQYF
J gene: TRBJ2-3
clone size: NA
D gene: NA
V gene: TRBV7-2

CDR3 DNA: TGCGCCAGCAGCTCGGGTGGGACAGGCGATGAAAAACTGTTTTTT
CDR3 protein: CASSSGGTGDEKLFF
J gene: TRBJ1-4
clone size: once
D gene: TRBD1
V gene: TRBV5-1

CDR3 DNA: TGTGCCAGCAGTGCGGGACAGGTTAGGAACACTGAAGCTTTCTTT
CDR3 protein: CASSAGQVRNTEAFF
J gene: TRBJ1-1
clone size: NA
D gene: TRBD1
V gene: TRBV2

CDR3 DNA: TGTGCCAGCAGTCGGACAGGGGCTGGGGCCAACGTCCTGACTTTC
CDR3 protein: CASSRTGAGANVLTF
J gene: TRBJ2-6
clone size: NA
D gene: TRBD1
V gene: TRBV2

CDR3 DNA: TGTGCCAGTAGTATTTTAAAAGGGGCCCCCGTTACTGAAGCTTTCTTT
CDR3 protein: CASSILKGAPVTEAFF
J gene: TRBJ1-1
clone size: NA
D gene: NA
V gene: TRBV19

CDR3 DNA: TGTGCTAGCAGCACGGGACAACCTCGGGAGACCCAGTACTTC
CDR3 protein: CASSTGQPRETQYF
J gene: TRBJ2-5
clone size: few
D gene: NA
V gene: TRBV7-7